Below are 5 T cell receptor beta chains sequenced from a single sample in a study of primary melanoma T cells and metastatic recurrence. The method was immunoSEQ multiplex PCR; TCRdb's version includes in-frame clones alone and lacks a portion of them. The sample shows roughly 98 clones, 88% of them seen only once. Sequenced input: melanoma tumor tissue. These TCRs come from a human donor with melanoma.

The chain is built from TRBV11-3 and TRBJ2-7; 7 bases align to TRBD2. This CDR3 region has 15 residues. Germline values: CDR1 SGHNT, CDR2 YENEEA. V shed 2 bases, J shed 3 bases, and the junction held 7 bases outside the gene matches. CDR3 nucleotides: TGTGCCAGCAGCTTAAGGGTCGGACTAGGCTACGAGCAGTACTTC. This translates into CASSLRVGLGYEQYF.

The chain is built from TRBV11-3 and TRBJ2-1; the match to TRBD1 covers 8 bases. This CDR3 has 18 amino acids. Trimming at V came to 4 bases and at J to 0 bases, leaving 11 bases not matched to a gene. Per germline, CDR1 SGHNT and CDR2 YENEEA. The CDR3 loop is CASSSPNYQGASYNEQFF. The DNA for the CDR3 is TGTGCCAGCAGCTCCCCTAATTATCAGGGGGCCTCCTACAATGAGCAGTTCTTC.

The CDR3 coding sequence is TGTGCCAGCAGCTCCCCAGGGAGAGGGGCCAACGTCCTGACTTTC. The encoded protein is CASSSPGRGANVLTF. This rearrangement joins TRBV11-3 to TRBJ2-6; D may be TRBD1 or TRBD2 (5 bases each). Germline lookup yields CDR1 SGHNT and CDR2 YENEEA. Trimming removed 4 bases at V and 4 bases at J, with 11 bases between. The CDR3 is made up of 15 amino acids.

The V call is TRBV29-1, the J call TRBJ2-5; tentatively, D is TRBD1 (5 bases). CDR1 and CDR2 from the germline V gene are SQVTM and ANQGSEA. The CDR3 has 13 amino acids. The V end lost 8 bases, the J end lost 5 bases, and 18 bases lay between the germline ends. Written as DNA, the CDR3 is TGCAGCAAACCGACAGAGACGACCGAGACCCAGTACTTC. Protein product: CSKPTETTETQYF.

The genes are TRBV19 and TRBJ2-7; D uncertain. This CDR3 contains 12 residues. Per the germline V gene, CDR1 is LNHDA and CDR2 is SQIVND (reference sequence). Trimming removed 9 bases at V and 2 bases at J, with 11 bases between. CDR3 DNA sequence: TGTGCCAGCTCATTGGACCCCTACGAGCAGTACTTC. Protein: CASSLDPYEQYF.